These 5 T cell receptor beta chains originate from one sample sequenced in a study of cytomegalovirus exposure and HLA in healthy donors. PCR was performed using 60 Vbeta and 13 Jbeta primers. Sequencing used immunoSEQ multiplex PCR; TCRdb keeps in-frame clones, though not all of them. This sample has fewer than 200,000 clones; around 81% occur once, and the top ten carry 2% to 2.5%. Material: PBMCs. These receptors were collected from a young woman in good health and CMV-seronegative.

The CDR3 region has the DNA TGTGCCAGCAGCTTAGTCAGGGGGAGGTACAATGAGCAGTTCTTC. Translation: CASSLVRGRYNEQFF. J is TRBJ2-1 and V is TRBV11-2; TRBD1 might be the D (7 bases). Trimming left V 1 base short and J 4 bases short, with 11 bases between. From germline, CDR1 is SGHAT and CDR2 FQNNGV. This CDR3 contains 15 residues.

The genes are TRBV29-1 and TRBJ1-5, with a weak D call TRBD1 (6 bases). Germline V gene sequence: CDR1 SQVTM, CDR2 ANQGSEA. This CDR3 is built from 15 residues. The germline V and J ends were trimmed by 5 bases and 4 bases, with 18 bases remaining between them. This chain's CDR3 is CSVRFQQGVNQPQHF. CDR3 DNA sequence: TGCAGCGTTAGGTTTCAACAGGGTGTGAATCAGCCCCAGCATTTT.

The gene calls are TRBV5-1 and TRBJ2-1, with 12 bases fitting TRBD2. V shed 3 bases, J shed 2 bases, and the junction held 3 bases outside the gene matches. The CDR3 length is 16 residues. In germline, CDR1 is SGHRS, CDR2 YFSETQ. The CDR3 DNA reads TGCGCCAGCAGCTCGACTAGCGGGAGTACCTACAATGAGCAGTTCTTC. Its protein is CASSSTSGSTYNEQFF. Based on the CDR3 plus reference TRBV5-1 and TRBJ2-1, the full variable domain is KAGVTQTPRYLIKTRGQQVTLSCSPISGHRSVSWYQQTPGQGLQFLFEYFSETQRNKGNFPGRFSGRQFSNSRSEMNVSTLELGDSALYLCASSSTSGSTYNEQFFGPGTRLTVL.

This clone has a single count. J is TRBJ2-1 and V is TRBV5-1; D might be TRBD2 (6 bases). V gave up 4 bases and J gave up 5 bases, with 22 bases separating them. From germline, CDR1 is SGHRS and CDR2 YFSETQ. This CDR3 region has 17 residues. The CDR3 DNA sequence: TGCGCCAGCAGCACGGGACTTTCATCACGAACCGACAATGAGCAGTTCTTC. This encodes CASSTGLSSRTDNEQFF.

This chain joins TRBV6-5 and TRBJ1-1; perhaps TRBD1 as D (6 bases). The CDR3 loop spans 13 amino acids. The germline V gene has CDR1 MNHEY and CDR2 SVGAGI. V was clipped by 3 bases and J by 4 bases, with 9 bases between them. As DNA, the CDR3 is TGTGCCAGCAGTTATGACAGGAGCACTGAAGCTTTCTTT. This translates into CASSYDRSTEAFF.